The source of this T cell receptor beta chain is a study of T cell repertoires in cytomegalovirus infection. Study results and limitations: The ex vivo response showed dominance by HLA-C-restricted CMV-specific TCR beta clonotypes.

This clonotype was seen only a few times. Its antigen is not known. The CDR3 runs to 13 residues. Trimming cost V 6 bases and J 2 bases; bases outside gene matches: 4. Germline CDR1 LNHDA, CDR2 SQIVND (reference sequence). In TCRdb, the reads were re-called with MiXCR into one record per CDR3 protein. The table lists 65,000 to 85,000 distinct CDR3 sequences, about 26% of them singletons. This clonotype originated in a human donor in good health (CMV status not recorded). Some clones in this sample may be carry-over from other donors' samples. The sequencing here drew on CD8+ T cells from cultured PBMCs, taken from culture after CMV antigen stimulation. The chain combines TRBV19 with TRBJ2-7, with 7 nucleotides matching TRBD2. The CDR3: CASRAGTTYEQYF. For the CDR3, the DNA is TGTGCCAGTAGGGCCGGGACTACCTACGAGCAGTACTTC.